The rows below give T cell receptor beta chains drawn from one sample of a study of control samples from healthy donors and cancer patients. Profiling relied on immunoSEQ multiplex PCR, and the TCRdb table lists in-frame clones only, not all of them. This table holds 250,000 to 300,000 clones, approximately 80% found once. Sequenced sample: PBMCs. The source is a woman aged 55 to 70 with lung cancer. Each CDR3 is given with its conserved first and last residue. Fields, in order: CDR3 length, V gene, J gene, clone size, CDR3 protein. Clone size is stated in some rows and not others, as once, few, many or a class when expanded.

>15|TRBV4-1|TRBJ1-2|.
CASSLRQEPNYGYTF
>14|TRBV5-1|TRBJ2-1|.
CASSPPGSYNEQFF
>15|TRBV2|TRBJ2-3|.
CASTMGRQPTDTQYF
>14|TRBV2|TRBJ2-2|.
CASSQNLNTGELFF
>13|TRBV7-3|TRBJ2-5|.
CASSLGGQETQYF
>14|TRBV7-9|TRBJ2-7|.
CASSLVGDSYEQYF
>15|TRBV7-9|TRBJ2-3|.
CASTRTGASTDTQYF
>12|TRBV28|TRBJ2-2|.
CASSRGPGELFF
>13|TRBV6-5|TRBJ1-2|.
CASNLGQVYGYTF
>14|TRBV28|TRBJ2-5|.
CASRPTGVQETQYF
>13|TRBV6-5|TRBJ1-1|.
CASSSKKGAEAFF
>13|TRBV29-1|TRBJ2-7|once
CSVTDRRTYEQYF